What follows is one T cell receptor (beta chain) and its context. This clonotype was seen ten or more times. Its antigen is currently not known. No clone much larger than this one lies a single base away; base qualities are absent. Sequencing instrument: Illumina HiSeq 2500. TCR beta libraries were prepared by quantitative 5'-RACE with molecular barcodes. In the paper's pipeline: A new computational method, built on a probabilistic model of VDJ rearrangement, was used to identify disease-linked TCR variants. The raw public data were reprocessed by TCRdb itself: fastp quality trimming at Q25, MiXCR clonotype calling, in-frame beta chains only. Rows merge per CDR3 protein into single entries with the most common DNA and genes. The V and J calls and clone size come from TCRdb's table, not from the authors' own analysis. Across this sample there are 130,000 or so distinct CDR3 sequences, with approximately 10% seen only once. The top ten constitute 4.1% of the sample.

Reading the germline V gene gives CDR1 SQVTM and CDR2 ANQGSEA. There are 12 amino acids in the CDR3, from cysteine to phenylalanine inclusive. CDR3 DNA is the only sequence kept; it has 36 bases, read in frame from the first base. V and J are truncated by 8 bases and 7 bases respectively, leaving an intervening sequence of 17 bases. This specimen comes from a study of CD8 T cells in ankylosing spondylitis (TCRdb year 2017). Notes on the research overall: The study profiled T cell receptor beta repertoires in healthy donors and ankylosing spondylitis patients to find disease-linked TCR variants. Peripheral blood was sampled, and synovial fluid was additionally collected from ankylosing spondylitis patients. The full study cohort comprised about 25 ankylosing spondylitis patients and some 110 healthy donors.

Here is what the overall study found, with its caveats: The disease-linked clones had a CD8+ phenotype and were found at relatively low frequencies in peripheral blood. Blood from ankylosing spondylitis patients appeared to be characterized by a TCR beta motif composed of eight or nine highly homologous amino acid variants. According to the report, matched synovial fluid samples from ankylosing spondylitis patients were significantly enriched for the disease-linked clones. Some motif variants had previously been reported in the synovial fluid and blood of reactive arthritis patients, which suggests shared mechanisms of disease initiation.

The rearrangement combines TRBV29-1 with TRBJ1-1; tentative D gene TRBD1, with 6 bases matching. This clonotype was obtained from a female donor with ankylosing spondylitis or in good health (not recorded which). The sample comprised blood, either unsorted or a sorted T cell fraction (not recorded which). For the CDR3, the sequence is CSYQFGRGEAFF. The DNA is TGCAGCTACCAATTTGGCAGGGGTGAAGCTTTCTTT.